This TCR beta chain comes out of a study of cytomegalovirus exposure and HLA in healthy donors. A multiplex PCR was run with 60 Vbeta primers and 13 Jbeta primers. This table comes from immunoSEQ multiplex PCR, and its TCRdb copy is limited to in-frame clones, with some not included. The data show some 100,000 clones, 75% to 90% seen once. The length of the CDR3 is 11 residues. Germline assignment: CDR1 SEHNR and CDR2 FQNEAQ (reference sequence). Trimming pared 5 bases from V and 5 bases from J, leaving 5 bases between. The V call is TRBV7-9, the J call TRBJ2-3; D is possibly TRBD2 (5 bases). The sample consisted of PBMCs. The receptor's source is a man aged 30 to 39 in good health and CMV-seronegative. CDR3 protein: CASSAGDTQYF. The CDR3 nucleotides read TGTGCCAGCAGCGCGGGAGATACGCAGTATTTT.